This T cell receptor beta chain was found in a study of glioma-infiltrating T cells. Using RNA template, CDR3s of TCR alpha and beta were amplified with iRepertoire arm-PCR. One-step reverse transcription and amplification started from around 100-400 ng of tissue mRNA or PBMC total RNA. TCRdb reanalysed the multiplex PCR reads using MiXCR and keeps one entry per CDR3 protein. Of around 130,000 distinct CDR3 sequences in the sample, about 25% were seen once. Findings and caveats of the study: Tissue-blood divergence was below expectation in non-neoplastic patients, above in gliomas.

Germline V gives CDR1 SEHNR, CDR2 FQNEAQ (reference sequence). V dropped 8 bases and J dropped 2 bases, with 5 bases sitting between them. The CDR3 length is 11 residues. This clonotype came up many times. Its specificity is unknown. Material for sequencing was glioma tissue, nonneoplastic brain tissue, or PBMCs (not recorded which). This TCR derives from a human donor with low-grade glioma or glioblastoma, undergoing nonglioma brain surgery, or in good health (not recorded which). The chain has TRBV7-9 and TRBJ2-3; D is undetermined. This CDR3 reads CASLLTDTQYF. In DNA, the CDR3 is TGTGCCAGCCTCCTCACAGATACGCAGTATTTT.